This TCR beta chain was recovered during a study of blood T cell repertoires in COVID-19. The CDR3 spans 17 residues. Germline CDR1 is LNHDA and CDR2 is SQIVND (reference sequence). The V gene lost 7 bases and the J gene lost 0 bases, with 16 bases spanning the gap. Here immunoSEQ multiplex PCR was the method, and the copy in TCRdb shows in-frame clones only, minus some. The sample lists fewer than 400,000 clones, approximately 90% occurring once. The sequence derives from a woman between 45 and 60 years old who had recovered from COVID-19. Sequenced material: PBMCs or T cells enriched from blood (not recorded which). The chain combines TRBV19 with TRBJ1-6; D is unclear. The CDR3 is CASTPSGYSSYNSPLHF. The CDR3 region has the DNA TGTGCCAGTACCCCATCGGGGTACAGCTCCTATAATTCACCCCTCCACTTT. Complete variable domain (other parts from reference TRBV19 and TRBJ1-6): DGGITQSPKYLFRKEGQNVTLSCEQNLNHDAMYWYRQDPGQGLRLIYYSQIVNDFQKGDIAEGYSVSREKKESFPLTVTSAQKNPTAFYLCASTPSGYSSYNSPLHFGNGTRLTVT.